These 18 T cell receptor beta chains originate from one sample sequenced in a study of shared T cell receptors in the human thymus. Clones were read by immunoSEQ multiplex PCR, and TCRdb kept only the in-frame ones, dropping some. The profile shows approximately 660,000 clones, 85% to 90% of them singletons. The same sample was also studied in work on human thymus T cells.

Sample: thymocytes. The source of these receptors is a boy in the first two years of life with a congenital heart defect.

V is TRBV6-4 and J is TRBJ2-7; D call uncertain. Germline CDR1 MRHNA, CDR2 SNTAGT. The germline V and J ends were trimmed by 6 bases and 3 bases, with 15 bases remaining between them. The CDR3 spans 14 residues. The CDR3 is CASSPSAENYEQYF. CDR3 nucleotides: TGTGCCAGCAGCCCATCGGCGGAAAACTACGAGCAGTACTTC.

The V call is TRBV9, the J call TRBJ2-1; D perhaps matches TRBD1 (6 bases). The CDR3 length is 20 residues. CDR1 SGDLS and CDR2 YYNGEE come from the germline V gene. V was clipped by 1 base and J by 0 bases, with 23 bases between them. The CDR3 coding sequence is TGTGCCAGCAGCGTACCAGCCGGGGCAGGGGAGATCTTCTCCTACAATGAGCAGTTCTTC. It translates to CASSVPAGAGEIFSYNEQFF. The full variable domain, completed using reference TRBV9 and TRBJ2-1, is DSGVTQTPKHLITATGQRVTLRCSPRSGDLSVYWYQQSLDQGLQFLIQYYNGEERAKGNILERFSAQQFPDLHSELNLSSLELGDSALYFCASSVPAGAGEIFSYNEQFFGPGTRLTVL.

The chain has TRBV4-1 and TRBJ1-3, with a tentative D call TRBD1 (6 bases). This CDR3 is 14 amino acids long. The germline CDR1 and CDR2 sequences are MGHRA and YSYEKL. Trimming took 5 bases from V and 4 from J, leaving 12 bases between them. The DNA of the CDR3 is TGCGCCAGCAGCAGGACAGAGATAGGAAACACCATATATTTT. This encodes CASSRTEIGNTIYF.

J is TRBJ2-7 and V is TRBV11-2, with TRBD2 matching over 7 bases. Germline trimming cut 5 bases from V and 5 bases from J; bases unmatched to any gene: 12. Germline V lookup: CDR1 SGHAT, CDR2 FQNNGV. The CDR3 covers 15 residues. Here the CDR3 DNA reads TGTGCCAGCAGCCCGGGGCGGGGGAGACCCCACGAGCAGTACTTC. It translates to CASSPGRGRPHEQYF. Together with reference TRBV11-2 and TRBJ2-7, the CDR3 gives the full variable domain: EAGVAQSPRYKIIEKRQSVAFWCNPISGHATLYWYQQILGQGPKLLIQFQNNGVVDDSQLPKDRFSAERLKGVDSTLKIQPAKLEDSAVYLCASSPGRGRPHEQYFGPGTRLTVT.

This chain uses TRBV13 with TRBJ1-1; D may be TRBD1 (5 bases). V was trimmed by 5 bases and J by 1 base, leaving 11 bases between them. This CDR3 region has 14 residues. Germline CDR1 PRHDT, CDR2 FYEKMQ (reference sequence). CDR3 sequence: CASSINQGNTEAFF. The CDR3 coding sequence is TGTGCCAGCAGCATAAATCAGGGGAACACTGAAGCTTTCTTT.

The sample holds one count of this clone. This CDR3 reads CASSFRASTYQETQYF. The CDR3 DNA reads TGTGCCAGCAGCTTTAGGGCTAGCACGTACCAAGAGACCCAGTACTTC. The chain joins TRBV13 to TRBJ2-5; a possible D gene is TRBD2 (5 bases). Germline assignment: CDR1 PRHDT and CDR2 FYEKMQ (reference sequence). Trimming shortened V by 3 bases and J by 0 bases, and 14 bases separated the two germline ends. The CDR3 length is 16 residues.

The sample holds one count of this clone. The rearrangement links TRBV5-1 to TRBJ2-3, with 14 bases lining up with TRBD2. This CDR3 is built from 20 residues. The V segment lost 0 bases and the J segment 0 bases; nucleotides outside the gene matches: 9. Germline loops: CDR1 SGHRS, CDR2 YFSETQ. The CDR3 protein is CASSLVEGLAGVGSTDTQYF. The DNA of the CDR3 is TGCGCCAGCAGCTTGGTGGAGGGACTAGCGGGAGTGGGGAGCACAGATACGCAGTATTTT.

V usage is TRBV6-5 and J usage is TRBJ2-3, with 9 bases lining up with TRBD2. V gave up 0 bases and J gave up 2 bases; unmatched junction bases: 3. This CDR3 region has 16 residues. Germline values: CDR1 MNHEY, CDR2 SVGAGI. The CDR3 loop is CASSYSGLAITDTQYF. CDR3 DNA sequence: TGTGCCAGCAGTTACTCTGGACTAGCGATCACAGATACGCAGTATTTT.

This clone was picked up one time. This sequence joins TRBV11-2 and TRBJ2-7, with D possibly being TRBD2 (6 bases). The CDR3 has 14 residues. Germline V gene data show CDR1 as SGHAT and CDR2 as FQNNGV. Deletions cut 0 bases from V and 4 bases from J, with 10 bases between. DNA of the CDR3: TGTGCCAGCAGCTTAGAAGAGGAGGGGTACGAGCAGTACTTC. Encoded protein: CASSLEEEGYEQYF.

J is TRBJ2-7 and V is TRBV4-1, with TRBD1 matching 9 bases. Germline CDR1 is MGHRA and CDR2 is YSYEKL. This CDR3 has 14 amino acids. Trimming at V came to 4 bases and at J to 5 bases, leaving 6 bases not matched to a gene. This CDR3 is CASSPGQGGDEQYF. The CDR3 DNA reads as TGCGCCAGCAGCCCGGGACAGGGAGGGGACGAGCAGTACTTC.

This chain connects TRBV6-5 to TRBJ2-7; weak D call: TRBD2 (6 bases). The V and J ends lost 4 bases and 4 bases respectively, with 17 bases between them. The CDR3 is 15 amino acids. The germline CDR1 and CDR2 sequences are MNHEY and SVGAGI. CDR3 loop: CASSLAATREYEQYF. In DNA form, the CDR3 reads TGTGCCAGCAGTTTAGCGGCCACGAGGGAATACGAGCAGTACTTC.

The V gene is TRBV28, the J gene TRBJ1-2; D might be TRBD1 (6 bases). CDR1 and CDR2 (germline): MDHEN, SYDVKM. The CDR3 length is 14 residues. V lost 6 bases and J lost 0, with 11 bases in between. In DNA, the CDR3 is TGTGCCAGCAGAACCGGGACAACTAACTATGGCTACACCTTC. It encodes CASRTGTTNYGYTF.

The CDR3 DNA reads TGCGCCAAAAAGGAGTTCAATGAGCAGTTCTTC. Encoded protein: CAKKEFNEQFF. The rearrangement links TRBV10-2 to TRBJ2-1; D remains ambiguous. The CDR3 runs to 11 residues. In germline, CDR1 is WSHSY, CDR2 SAAADI. Trimming cost V 10 bases and J 6 bases, with 10 bases left between them.

This clone showed up just once. The chain has TRBV7-8 and TRBJ2-4; tentatively, D is TRBD2 (6 bases). Trimming left V 7 bases short and J 4 bases short, with 20 bases between. The length of the CDR3 is 16 residues. In germline, CDR1 is SGHVS, CDR2 FQNEAQ. The CDR3: CASTRTPPGVKNIQYF. CDR3 bases: TGTGCCAGCACCCGAACCCCTCCGGGAGTGAAAAACATTCAGTACTTC. The complete variable domain, with remaining parts taken from reference TRBV7-8 and TRBJ2-4, reads GAGVSQSPRYKVAKRGQDVALRCDPISGHVSLFWYQQALGQGPEFLTYFQNEAQLDKSGLPSDRFFAERPEGSVSTLKIQRTQQEDSAVYLCASTRTPPGVKNIQYFGAGTRLSVL.

V is TRBV27 and J is TRBJ2-3, with unresolved D. CDR1 MNHEY and CDR2 SMNVEV come from the germline V gene (reference sequence). The ends were cut back, 10 bases at V and 1 base at J, with 12 bases in the middle. This CDR3 has 13 residues. The CDR3 DNA is TGTGCCATCAGATCACGGGGCACAGATACGCAGTATTTT. It translates to CAIRSRGTDTQYF.

This clone has more than one count but fewer than ten. The chain has TRBV14 and TRBJ2-3; the match to TRBD2 covers 9 bases. Trimming removed 0 bases from V and 2 bases from J; junction bases left unmatched: 3. This CDR3 region has 16 residues. Germline V gives CDR1 SGHDN, CDR2 FVKESK. Written as DNA, the CDR3 is TGTGCCAGCAGCCAAGAGCGGGAGGGCTTCACAGATACGCAGTATTTT. Amino acids: CASSQEREGFTDTQYF.

The gene calls are TRBV5-4 and TRBJ2-3; 7 nucleotides align to TRBD2. J lost 6 bases, V lost 2 bases, and 9 bases had no gene match. The germline V gene has CDR1 SGHNT and CDR2 YYREEE (reference sequence). The CDR3 spans 15 residues. The CDR3 bases are TGTGCCAGCAGCTTACCGGGCGGGAGCAGCGATACGCAGTATTTT. Its translation is CASSLPGGSSDTQYF.

The chain has TRBV5-1 and TRBJ2-4; D is perhaps TRBD2 (6 bases). V lost 5 bases and J lost 0, with 15 bases in between. The germline gives CDR1 SGHRS, CDR2 YFSETQ. The CDR3 extends over 16 amino acids. CDR3 coding DNA: TGCGCCAGCAGACCGACCCGCGGGGAAGCCAAAAACATTCAGTACTTC. Its translation: CASRPTRGEAKNIQYF.